This TCR beta chain was sequenced for a study of Tregs in tolerant kidney transplant recipients. Study-wide background: The nonmyeloablative bone marrow transplants came from related graft donors, with transient mixed chimerism.

General study findings and limits: Nucleotide sequences could not be compared across some patients' samples due to primer changes.

Note on this clone: Its antigen is as yet unknown.

Profiling relied on immunoSEQ multiplex PCR, and the TCRdb table lists in-frame clones only, not all of them. The sample lists fewer than 100,000 clones, approximately 90% occurring once. Germline assignment: CDR1 MNHNY and CDR2 SVGAGI (reference sequence). The CDR3 sequence is 16 residues long. The V gene lost 6 bases and the J gene lost 2 bases, with 20 bases spanning the gap. CD4+CD25+CD127- Tregs, CD4+CD25- non-Tregs, CD4 and CD8 cells were sorted. This TCR derives from a human donor who received a combined kidney and bone marrow transplant. The chain carries TRBV6-6 and TRBJ2-7; tentatively, D is TRBD2 (5 bases). This specimen consisted of Tregs from blood, obtained before the transplant. The CDR3 DNA reads as TGTGCCAGCAGCCGCCAGCCGCCAGCGGAAACCTACGAGCAGTACTTC. Protein sequence: CASSRQPPAETYEQYF.